What follows are 23 T cell receptor beta chains derived from one specimen sequenced in a study of blood T cell repertoires in COVID-19. The assay was immunoSEQ multiplex PCR, and TCRdb's table has in-frame clones only and misses some. The sample lists roughly 76,000 clones; approximately 90% were seen once. The sequencing input was peripheral blood. These receptor sequences come from a man aged 25-45 years with acute or convalescent COVID-19.

This chain links TRBV5-1 with TRBJ2-1; possibly TRBD2 for D (6 bases). Trimming removed 6 bases from V and 0 bases from J, with 19 bases in between. Looked up from germline, CDR1 is SGHRS and CDR2 is YFSETQ. There are 17 residues in the CDR3. CDR3 amino acids: CASTTGTSSSSYNEQFF. The DNA for the CDR3 is TGCGCCAGCACGACTGGGACTTCCTCAAGCTCCTACAATGAGCAGTTCTTC.

This clone was recorded only once. The chain links TRBV5-1 to TRBJ2-3; the D gene is possibly TRBD1 (5 bases). The CDR3 length is 16 residues. Trimming removed 4 bases at V and 3 bases at J, with 18 bases between. Germline CDR1 SGHRS, CDR2 YFSETQ. This CDR3 is CASSQQAPTGTDTQYF. The CDR3 DNA sequence: TGCGCCAGCAGCCAACAGGCCCCTACAGGTACAGATACGCAGTATTTT.

J is TRBJ2-3 and V is TRBV6-1; 12 nucleotides agree with TRBD2. CDR1 is MNHNS and CDR2 is SASEGT in the germline V gene. J gave up 5 bases and V 1 base, and 7 bases lay outside the gene matches. This CDR3 spans 17 amino acids. CDR3 sequence (DNA): TGTGCCAGCAGTGAAGGGGGTCCGGGACTAGCGGGAGATACGCAGTATTTT. Translating gives CASSEGGPGLAGDTQYF.

This sequence joins TRBV5-1 and TRBJ2-5; a possible D gene is TRBD1 (6 bases). The ends were cut back, 4 bases at V and 2 bases at J, with 9 bases in the middle. This CDR3 spans 13 amino acids. Germline V gene data show CDR1 as SGHRS and CDR2 as YFSETQ. CDR3 in amino acids: CASSPGEQETQYF. The DNA for the CDR3 is TGCGCCAGCAGCCCAGGGGAACAAGAGACCCAGTACTTC.

The J gene is TRBJ2-2, the V gene TRBV29-1, with D perhaps TRBD2 (6 bases). CDR1 SQVTM and CDR2 ANQGSEA come from the germline V gene. The CDR3 spans 14 residues. The V and J ends lost 6 bases and 0 bases respectively, with 11 bases between them. Here the CDR3 reads CSVRPGANTGELFF. Written as DNA, the CDR3 is TGCAGCGTCCGACCGGGGGCGAACACCGGGGAGCTGTTTTTT.

This chain links TRBV28 with TRBJ2-7; 13 bases fit TRBD2. J gave up 2 bases and V 6 bases, and 7 bases lay outside the gene matches. This CDR3 has 16 amino acids. CDR1 MDHEN and CDR2 SYDVKM come from the germline V gene. CDR3 region: CASSTTGTSGTYEQYF. CDR3 in DNA: TGTGCCAGCAGCACAACCGGGACTAGCGGGACCTACGAGCAGTACTTC.

This rearrangement joins TRBV27 to TRBJ2-1, with 8 bases lining up with TRBD2. V trimming: 2 bases; J trimming: 8 bases; junction bases outside the gene matches: 17. CDR3 length: 18 amino acids. Per germline, CDR1 MNHEY and CDR2 SMNVEV (reference sequence). The CDR3 loop is CASSLSPSGGRPYYEQFF. DNA of the CDR3: TGTGCCAGCAGTTTAAGCCCCTCCGGCGGGAGGCCTTACTATGAGCAGTTCTTC.

The J gene is TRBJ1-5, the V gene TRBV28, with a weak D call TRBD1 (5 bases). CDR1 is MDHEN, CDR2 SYDVKM, per germline. CDR3 length equals 17 residues. Trimming took 2 bases from V and 6 from J, leaving 20 bases between them. CDR3 in amino acids: CASSLGGAQARTQPQHF. For the CDR3, the DNA is TGTGCCAGCAGTTTAGGAGGGGCACAGGCGCGAACTCAGCCCCAGCATTTT.

This chain connects TRBV11-2 to TRBJ2-1, with 8 bases matching TRBD2. V lost 1 base, J lost 5 bases, and 4 bases stayed unmatched. Germline assignment: CDR1 SGHAT and CDR2 FQNNGV. The CDR3 is made up of 15 amino acids. CDR3 amino acids: CASSLVDSGNNEQFF. In nucleotides, the CDR3 is TGTGCCAGCAGCTTAGTAGATAGCGGGAACAATGAGCAGTTCTTC.

This clone was seen only a few times. V gene TRBV6-2 or TRBV6-3 combines with J gene TRBJ2-5; perhaps TRBD2 as D (6 bases). The germline V and J ends were trimmed by 4 bases and 5 bases, with 11 bases remaining between them. The CDR3 is 13 amino acids. Germline CDR1 reads MNHEY; CDR2 reads SVGEGT. The CDR3 DNA follows: TGTGCCAGCAGTTGGGGGGAGTGGGAGACCCAGTACTTC. It is translated as CASSWGEWETQYF.

The chain couples TRBV19 to TRBJ2-3, with D possibly being TRBD2 (6 bases). Germline values: CDR1 LNHDA, CDR2 SQIVND (reference sequence). V lost 5 bases and J lost 2, with 11 bases in between. The CDR3 runs to 14 residues. CDR3 residues: CASSRRGDTDTQYF. DNA for the CDR3: TGTGCCAGTAGTCGGCGGGGCGACACAGATACGCAGTATTTT. The complete variable domain, with remaining parts taken from reference TRBV19 and TRBJ2-3, reads DGGITQSPKYLFRKEGQNVTLSCEQNLNHDAMYWYRQDPGQGLRLIYYSQIVNDFQKGDIAEGYSVSREKKESFPLTVTSAQKNPTAFYLCASSRRGDTDTQYFGPGTRLTVL.

This clone was observed once. V gene TRBV2 combines with J gene TRBJ2-6; 12 nucleotides align to TRBD1. The CDR3 consists of 16 residues. V was pared by 8 bases and J by 4 bases, with 6 bases of the junction left unmatched. The germline CDR1 and CDR2 sequences are SNHLY and FYNNEI. The CDR3 here is CASFPGQGAGANVLTF. In DNA form, the CDR3 reads TGTGCCAGCTTTCCGGGACAGGGGGCCGGGGCCAACGTCCTGACTTTC.

The rearrangement joins TRBV14 to TRBJ1-5; D might be TRBD1 (5 bases). This CDR3 is built from 14 residues. In germline, CDR1 is SGHDN, CDR2 FVKESK. V dropped 6 bases and J dropped 6 bases, with 15 bases sitting between them. The CDR3 spells CASSPPGGGQPQHF. CDR3 nucleotide sequence: TGTGCCAGCAGTCCCCCTGGGGGGGGTCAGCCCCAGCATTTT.

The V call is TRBV27, the J call TRBJ2-1, with TRBD2 matching 10 bases. Trimming removed 1 base from V and 7 bases from J; junction bases left unmatched: 4. The CDR3 has 15 residues. CDR1 and CDR2 from the germline V gene are MNHEY and SMNVEV (reference sequence). The CDR3 spells CASSLWLAGDNEQFF. The CDR3 nucleotides read TGTGCCAGCAGTTTATGGCTAGCGGGAGATAATGAGCAGTTCTTC.

The CDR3 protein is CASRKTGFGNQPQHF. DNA of the CDR3: TGTGCCAGCAGGAAGACAGGGTTCGGCAATCAGCCCCAGCATTTT. The chain is built from TRBV6-5 and TRBJ1-5; 7 positions match TRBD1. Trimming took 6 bases from V and 2 from J; bases not matched to a gene: 7. The CDR3 loop spans 15 amino acids. Germline V gene lookup returns CDR1 MNHEY and CDR2 SVGAGI.

The V gene is TRBV3-1 (or the pseudogene TRBV3-2), the J gene TRBJ1-4, with D unclear. This CDR3 has 13 amino acids. The germline CDR1 and CDR2 sequences are LGHDT and YNNKEL (reference sequence). Trimming shortened V by 4 bases and J by 8 bases, and 11 bases separated the two germline ends. For the CDR3, the DNA is TGTGCCAGCAGCCCCCGACTGGCAGAAAAACTGTTTTTT. Its protein is CASSPRLAEKLFF.

The gene calls are TRBV20-1 and TRBJ2-4; TRBD1 matches 7 bases. Trimming at V came to 4 bases and at J to 8 bases, leaving 2 bases not matched to a gene. There are 11 residues in the CDR3. Germline V gene lookup returns CDR1 DFQATT and CDR2 SNEGSKA (reference sequence). CDR3 nucleotides: TGCAGTGCTATCGACAGGGACATTCAGTACTTC. The encoded protein is CSAIDRDIQYF.

This rearrangement joins TRBV28 to TRBJ1-5; TRBD1 matches 8 bases. Per germline, CDR1 MDHEN and CDR2 SYDVKM. The CDR3 is 17 residues long. V was pared by 4 bases and J by 3 bases, with 11 bases of the junction left unmatched. The CDR3 sequence is CASSYRDRRLYNQPQHF. Here the CDR3 DNA reads TGTGCCAGCAGTTACCGGGACAGGCGTTTGTACAATCAGCCCCAGCATTTT.

The chain uses TRBV27 and TRBJ2-3; maybe TRBD2 (5 bases). Per germline, CDR1 MNHEY and CDR2 SMNVEV (reference sequence). The CDR3 length is 13 residues. V was shortened by 6 bases and J by 1 base, with 8 bases between the two germline ends. Here the CDR3 reads CASRTTGTDTQYF. The CDR3, as DNA: TGTGCCAGCAGGACTACCGGCACAGATACGCAGTATTTT.

The chain links TRBV19 to TRBJ2-5, with a possible D match to TRBD2 (6 bases). The germline CDR1 and CDR2 sequences are LNHDA and SQIVND (reference sequence). The CDR3 is made up of 15 amino acids. V was shortened by 4 bases and J by 3 bases, with 15 bases between the two germline ends. CDR3 DNA sequence: TGTGCCAGTAGTACCTACCGGGACTTCGAAGAGACCCAGTACTTC. It specifies CASSTYRDFEETQYF.

The CDR3 bases are TGTGCCAGCAGTTATCGTTTTCCTACCGGGGAGCTGTTTTTT. This sequence encodes CASSYRFPTGELFF. The rearrangement joins TRBV6-5 to TRBJ2-2; D is uncertain. The V gene's germline CDR1 is MNHEY and CDR2 SVGAGI. The CDR3 contains 14 residues. The germline V and J ends were trimmed by 3 bases and 5 bases, with 10 bases remaining between them.

The V call is TRBV5-4, the J call TRBJ2-1, with 8 bases identical to TRBD2. The V gene's germline CDR1 is SGHNT and CDR2 YYREEE (reference sequence). This CDR3 has 15 amino acids. V shed 2 bases and J 9 bases; nucleotides not matched to a gene: 10. The CDR3 region has the DNA TGTGCCAGCAGCTTCCCGGGAGGGTCATGGGGTGAGCAGTTCTTC. Translation gives CASSFPGGSWGEQFF.

The rearrangement links TRBV6-5 to TRBJ2-4; D is unresolved. Germline CDR1 is MNHEY and CDR2 is SVGAGI. V dropped 4 bases and J dropped 0 bases, with 10 bases sitting between them. CDR3 length equals 15 residues. The CDR3 DNA is TGTGCCAGCAGTTCACATCGACTAGCCAAAAACATTCAGTACTTC. This gives the protein CASSSHRLAKNIQYF.